The present T cell receptor (beta chain) was sequenced within a study of regulatory T cells in long-lasting Graves disease. Study-wide results and caveats: The study found lower TCR diversity in persistent Graves' patients than in newly diagnosed ones.

V lost 5 bases to trimming and J lost 3 bases, with 14 bases between them. The CDR3 runs to 14 residues. Germline loops: CDR1 SGHTA, CDR2 FQGNSA. There are many counts of this clonotype. No antigen is known for it. The authors built TCR beta libraries using iRepertoire HTBI primers and Arm-PCR of CDR3 regions. TCRdb itself ran the multiplex PCR reads through MiXCR, one entry per CDR3 protein. The repertoire has about 540,000 distinct CDR3 sequences, roughly 13% of them found once; the top ten carry about 10%. Time point reported: newly diagnosed GD, antithyroid drugs for less than 3 months. RNA isolated from PBMCs was used to make the TCR library. These records were also assigned to another study, of T cells in Graves' hyperthyroidism and ophthalmopathy.

Source: peripheral blood mononuclear cells (PBMCs), taken at new diagnosis, from a patient treated with antithyroid drugs. The TCR comes from a man aged 30 to 39 with Graves disease. This chain links TRBV7-2 with TRBJ2-7; D might be TRBD1 or TRBD2, each matching 6 bases. The CDR3 sequence is CASSRGGPYYEQYF. CDR3 DNA: TGTGCCAGCAGCAGAGGGGGGCCATACTACGAGCAGTACTTC.